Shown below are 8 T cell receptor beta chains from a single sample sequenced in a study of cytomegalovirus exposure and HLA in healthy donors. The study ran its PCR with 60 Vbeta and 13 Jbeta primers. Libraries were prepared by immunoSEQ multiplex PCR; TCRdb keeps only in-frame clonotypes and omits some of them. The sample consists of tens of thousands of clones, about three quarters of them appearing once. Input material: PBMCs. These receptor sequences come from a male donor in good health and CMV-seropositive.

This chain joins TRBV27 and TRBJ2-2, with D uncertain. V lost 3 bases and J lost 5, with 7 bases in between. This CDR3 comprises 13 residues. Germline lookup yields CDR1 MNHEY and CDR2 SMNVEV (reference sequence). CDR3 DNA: TGTGCCAGCAGTTTCCGGAGAACCGGGGAGCTGTTTTTT. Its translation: CASSFRRTGELFF.

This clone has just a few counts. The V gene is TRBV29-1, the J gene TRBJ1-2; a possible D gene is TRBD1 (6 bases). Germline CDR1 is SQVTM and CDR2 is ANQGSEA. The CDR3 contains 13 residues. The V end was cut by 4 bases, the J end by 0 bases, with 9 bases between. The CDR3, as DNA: TGCAGCGTTGCGGACAGAGCTAACTATGGCTACACCTTC. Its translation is CSVADRANYGYTF.

The chain's CDR3 is CASSLQGPSYEQYF. CDR3 sequence (DNA): TGTGCCAGCAGTTTACAGGGGCCGTCCTACGAGCAGTACTTC. The genes are TRBV27 and TRBJ2-7; D is perhaps TRBD1 (6 bases). V lost 2 bases to trimming and J lost 1 base, with 9 bases between them. Germline CDR1 is MNHEY and CDR2 is SMNVEV (reference sequence). The CDR3 covers 14 residues.

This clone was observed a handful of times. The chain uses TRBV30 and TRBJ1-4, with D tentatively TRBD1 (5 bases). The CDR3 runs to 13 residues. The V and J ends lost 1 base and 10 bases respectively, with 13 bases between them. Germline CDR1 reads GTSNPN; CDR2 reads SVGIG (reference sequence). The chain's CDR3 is CAWSGDGGIKLFF. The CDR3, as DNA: TGTGCCTGGAGTGGGGACGGAGGGATAAAACTGTTTTTT. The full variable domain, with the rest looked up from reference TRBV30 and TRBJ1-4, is SQTIHQWPATLVQPVGSPLSLECTVEGTSNPNLYWYRQAAGRGLQLLFYSVGIGQISSEVPQNLSASRPQDRQFILSSKKLLLSDSGFYLCAWSGDGGIKLFFGSGTQLSVL.

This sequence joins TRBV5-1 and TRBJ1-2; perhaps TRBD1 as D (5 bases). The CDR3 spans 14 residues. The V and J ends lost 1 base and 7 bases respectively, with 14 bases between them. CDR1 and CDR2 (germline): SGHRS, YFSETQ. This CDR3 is CASSLLGGRSGYTF. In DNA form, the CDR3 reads TGCGCCAGCAGCTTGCTGGGGGGTAGGTCTGGCTACACCTTC.

The CDR3 region has the DNA TGTGCCAGCAGGGAAGGGGGCGGAACTGAAGCTTTCTTT. It is translated as CASREGGGTEAFF. The chain employs TRBV14 and TRBJ1-1; 7 bases are shared with TRBD1. V shed 6 bases, J shed 5 bases, and the junction held 6 bases outside the gene matches. Germline V gene lookup returns CDR1 SGHDN and CDR2 FVKESK. The CDR3 covers 13 residues.

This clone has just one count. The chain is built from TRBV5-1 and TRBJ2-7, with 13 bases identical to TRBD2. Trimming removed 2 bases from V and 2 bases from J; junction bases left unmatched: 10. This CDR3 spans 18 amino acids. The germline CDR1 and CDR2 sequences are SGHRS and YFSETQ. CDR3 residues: CASSLGLAGAQFTYEQYF. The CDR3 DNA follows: TGCGCCAGCAGCTTAGGACTAGCGGGGGCCCAGTTTACCTACGAGCAGTACTTC.

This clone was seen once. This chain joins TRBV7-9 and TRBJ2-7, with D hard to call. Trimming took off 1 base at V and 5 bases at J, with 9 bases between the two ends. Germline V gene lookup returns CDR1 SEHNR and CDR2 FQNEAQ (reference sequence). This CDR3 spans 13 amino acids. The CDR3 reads CASSLVRIDEQYF. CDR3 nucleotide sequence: TGTGCCAGCAGCTTAGTCAGGATCGACGAGCAGTACTTC.